The 6 T cell receptor beta chains in this list originate from one sample, sequenced in a study of somatic mutations in cytotoxic T cells in rheumatoid arthritis. Profiled with immunoSEQ multiplex PCR; TCRdb holds only in-frame clones, not every one. The table records about 23,000 clones, approximately 81% of them present only once. The sequenced sample consisted of CD8+ T cells sorted from blood. These receptors all stem from an adult with rheumatoid arthritis.

This clone came up once. The rearrangement joins TRBV13 to TRBJ1-1; D unclear. The V end lost 6 bases, the J end lost 1 base, and 15 bases lay between the germline ends. Germline CDR1 is PRHDT and CDR2 is FYEKMQ (reference sequence). The CDR3 totals 15 residues. CDR3 coding DNA: TGTGCCAGCAGACCGGCTGTGCGGACGAACACTGAAGCTTTCTTT. It translates to CASRPAVRTNTEAFF.

The CDR3: CATSRVGALYNSPLHF. The CDR3 region has the DNA TGTGCCACCAGCAGAGTAGGGGCCCTTTATAATTCACCCCTCCACTTT. The chain joins TRBV15 to TRBJ1-6, with D perhaps matching TRBD1 (5 bases). The CDR3 spans 16 residues. Looked up from germline, CDR1 is LNHNV and CDR2 is YYDKDF (reference sequence). With 1 base removed from V and 4 bases from J, the gap between germline ends came to 11 bases.

The CDR3 protein is CASSQRQGMNTEAFF. CDR3 DNA: TGTGCCAGCAGCCAAAGACAGGGTATGAACACTGAAGCTTTCTTT. The genes are TRBV7-9 and TRBJ1-1, with TRBD1 matching 7 bases. The CDR3 has 15 residues. The germline CDR1 and CDR2 sequences are SEHNR and FQNEAQ (reference sequence). The V gene end was trimmed by 5 bases and the J gene end by 0 bases; junction bases not matched to a gene: 6.

This chain uses TRBV6-4 with TRBJ2-7, with D maybe TRBD2 (6 bases). Trimming cost V 5 bases and J 5 bases, with 16 bases left between them. The CDR3 is 14 amino acids. Germline CDR1 and CDR2: MRHNA and SNTAGT. The CDR3 spells CASSPTPGGNEQYF. CDR3 DNA: TGTGCCAGCAGTCCTACACCCGGGGGAAACGAGCAGTACTTC.

This clone was counted once. Written as DNA, the CDR3 is TGTGCCAGCAGTGAGAGGGTCTGGGCCAACGTCCTGACTTTC. Translated: CASSERVWANVLTF. This chain links TRBV2 with TRBJ2-6; perhaps TRBD2 as D (5 bases). The V gene's germline CDR1 is SNHLY and CDR2 FYNNEI. V shed 3 bases and J shed 5 bases, with 8 bases lying between them. The CDR3 covers 14 residues.

V is TRBV27 and J is TRBJ2-1; D unresolved. This CDR3 has 14 residues. V dropped 3 bases and J dropped 3 bases, with 9 bases sitting between them. The V gene's germline CDR1 is MNHEY and CDR2 SMNVEV (reference sequence). The CDR3 is CASSLVGLYNEQFF. CDR3 nucleotide sequence: TGTGCCAGCAGTTTGGTGGGCCTCTACAATGAGCAGTTCTTC.